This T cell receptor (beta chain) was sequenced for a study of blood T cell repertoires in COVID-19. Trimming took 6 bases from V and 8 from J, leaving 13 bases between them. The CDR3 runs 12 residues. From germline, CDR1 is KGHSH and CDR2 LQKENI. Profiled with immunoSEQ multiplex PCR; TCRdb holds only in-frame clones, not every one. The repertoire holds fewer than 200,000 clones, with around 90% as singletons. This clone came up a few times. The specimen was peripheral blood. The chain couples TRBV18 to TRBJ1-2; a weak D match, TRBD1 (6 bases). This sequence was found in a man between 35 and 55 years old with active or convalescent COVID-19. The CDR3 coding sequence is TGTGCCAGCTCGTTACAGGGTAGAGGCTACACCTTC. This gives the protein CASSLQGRGYTF.